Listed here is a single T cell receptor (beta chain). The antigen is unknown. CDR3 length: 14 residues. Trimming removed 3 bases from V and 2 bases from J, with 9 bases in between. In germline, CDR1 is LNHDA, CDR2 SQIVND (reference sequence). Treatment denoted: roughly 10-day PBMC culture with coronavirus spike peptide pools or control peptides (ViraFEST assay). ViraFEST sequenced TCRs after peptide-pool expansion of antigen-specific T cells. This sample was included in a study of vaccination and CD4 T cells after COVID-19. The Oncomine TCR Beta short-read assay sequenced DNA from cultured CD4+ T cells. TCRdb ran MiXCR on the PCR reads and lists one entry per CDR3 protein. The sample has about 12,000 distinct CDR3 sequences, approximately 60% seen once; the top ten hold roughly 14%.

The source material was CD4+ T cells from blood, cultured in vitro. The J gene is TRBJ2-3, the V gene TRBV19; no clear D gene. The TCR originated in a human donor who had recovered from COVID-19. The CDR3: CASSMDLTTDTQYF. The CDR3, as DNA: TGTGCCAGTAGTATGGACCTCACCACAGATACGCAGTATTTT.